This T cell receptor (beta chain) was captured in a study of blood T cell repertoires in COVID-19 (dated by TCRdb to about 2020). About the full investigation: Samples covering the acute and convalescent phases of COVID-19 were provided by collaborators in the United States, Italy and Spain. The material from the prospective study consisted of cDNA or gDNA derived from T cells, B-cell-depleted T cells, or PBMCs. Subjects who had been exposed to COVID-19, were actively infected with it, or had recovered from it provided the deeply sampled blood TCRbeta repertoires that made up the dataset. The repertoires were made available in a free public database intended to serve as a resource for research on the immune response to SARS-CoV-2. Samples came from the ongoing ImmuneRACE study (first 160 participants) plus 1,254 subjects from 6 global collaborators. The sample metadata nearly always contained a de-identified subject ID, COVID-19 status, age in years and sex. Where available, HLA class I and class II types were obtained from metadata supplied by the sample provider rather than from assay-based typing.

TCRbeta CDR3 regions were amplified from genomic DNA using the immunoSEQ Assay, a bias-controlled multiplex PCR. Concerning the study's data processing: The number of nucleated cells in each sample was estimated from the amplification of reference gene primers within the assay. Sequence reads were collapsed and filtered to measure the absolute abundance of every unique TCRbeta CDR3 rearrangement. For each sample, productive Simpson clonality was calculated by taking the square root of Simpson's diversity index across productive rearrangements. TCRdb took this table from immuneACCESS and kept in-frame rearrangements with V and J called. Such tables lack part of the clones; where checked against another copy, unresolved V genes explain under half of the gap, and the rest is unexplained. From that table come the V and J calls and clone size; the DNA was used to work out D and trimming. The sample contains around 140,000 clones, 70% to 85% of them found a single time. The ten most abundant clones make up 17% of the sample.

Of note for this clone: What this receptor recognizes is not known. No much larger clone exists at a distance of one base, and base qualities are not known.

The collaborating institutions used their own protocols to collect whole blood in K2EDTA tubes. For TCRbeta analysis, collaborators shipped samples as frozen whole blood, isolated PBMCs, or DNA extracted from either of those sample types. General conclusions and limits of the study: How much clinical and demographic metadata was included differed by source and by participant, and the metadata was provided uncurated.

The TCR originated in a woman of 80 years or more with acute or convalescent COVID-19. Source material: peripheral blood.

The DNA sequence is TGTGCCAGTAGTATAGGGGCTAGCGGGAGCAAGACCCAGTACTTC. This sequence encodes CASSIGASGSKTQYF. This sequence uses TRBV19 and TRBJ2-5; 10 of the junction bases match TRBD2. Trimming leaves V shorter by 1 base and J shorter by 6 bases, with the junction holding 5 bases beyond the gene matches. The CDR3, from cysteine to phenylalanine, totals 15 residues. Left in the record is the CDR3 DNA by itself, 45 bases read in frame from the first base. The CDR1 and CDR2 encoded by the germline V gene (reference sequence) are LNHDA and SQIVND.